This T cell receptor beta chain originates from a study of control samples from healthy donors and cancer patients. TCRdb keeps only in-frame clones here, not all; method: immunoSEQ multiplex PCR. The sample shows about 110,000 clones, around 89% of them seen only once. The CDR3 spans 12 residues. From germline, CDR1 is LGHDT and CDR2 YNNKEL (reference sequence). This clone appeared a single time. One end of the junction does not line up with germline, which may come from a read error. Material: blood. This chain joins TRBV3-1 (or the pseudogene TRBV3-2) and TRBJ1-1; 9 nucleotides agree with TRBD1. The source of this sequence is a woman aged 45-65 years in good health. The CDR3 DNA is TGTGCCAGCAGCCCAGATAACAGGGGGCTTGACTTT. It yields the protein CASSPDNRGLDF.